This TCR beta chain was obtained from a study of a mutant IDH1 vaccine in newly diagnosed glioma. The wider study: Radiotherapy, temozolomide, or both had been given previously, and both were given to most.

Germline lookup yields CDR1 SEHNR and CDR2 FQNEAQ (reference sequence). V lost 5 bases to trimming and J lost 0 bases; unmatched junction nucleotides: 7. There are 15 residues in the CDR3. The time point was: baseline, week 1 (first vaccination visit). The treatment: pre-vaccination baseline after standard-of-care therapy. Those who donated had recent WHO grade 3 or 4 IDH1-mutant, ATRX-lost astrocytomas. Sequencing used immunoSEQ multiplex PCR; TCRdb keeps in-frame clones, though not all of them. This repertoire shows 75,000 to 100,000 clones, roughly 80% found once; its top ten account for 5% to 5.5%.

The sequence derives from a man aged 35 to 55 with glioma. Some clones in this sample may be carry-over from other donors' samples. The sequenced sample was PBMCs, obtained from a glioma patient treated with radiotherapy, temozolomide or both. The chain couples TRBV7-9 to TRBJ2-7, with 7 bases aligning to TRBD1. The CDR3 loop is CASSPGQLGSYEQYF. DNA for the CDR3: TGTGCCAGCAGCCCGGGACAGCTGGGCTCCTACGAGCAGTACTTC. The full variable domain, its missing parts supplied by reference TRBV7-9 and TRBJ2-7, is DTGVSQNPRHKITKRGQNVTFRCDPISEHNRLYWYRQTLGQGPEFLTYFQNEAQLEKSRLLSDRFSAERPKGSFSTLEIQRTEQGDSAMYLCASSPGQLGSYEQYFGPGTRLTVT.